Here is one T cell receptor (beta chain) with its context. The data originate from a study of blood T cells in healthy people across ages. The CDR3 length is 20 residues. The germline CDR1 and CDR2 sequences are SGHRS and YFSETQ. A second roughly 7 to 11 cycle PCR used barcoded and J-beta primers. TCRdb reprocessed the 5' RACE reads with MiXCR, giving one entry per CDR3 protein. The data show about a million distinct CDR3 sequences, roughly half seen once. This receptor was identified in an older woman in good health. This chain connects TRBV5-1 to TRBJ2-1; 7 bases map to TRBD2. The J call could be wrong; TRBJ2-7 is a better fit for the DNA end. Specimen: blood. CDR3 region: CASSPGGDYSTASSYNEQYF. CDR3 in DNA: TGCGCCAGCAGCCCCGGAGGGGACTATTCAACCGCGAGCTCCTACAATGAGCAGTACTTC.